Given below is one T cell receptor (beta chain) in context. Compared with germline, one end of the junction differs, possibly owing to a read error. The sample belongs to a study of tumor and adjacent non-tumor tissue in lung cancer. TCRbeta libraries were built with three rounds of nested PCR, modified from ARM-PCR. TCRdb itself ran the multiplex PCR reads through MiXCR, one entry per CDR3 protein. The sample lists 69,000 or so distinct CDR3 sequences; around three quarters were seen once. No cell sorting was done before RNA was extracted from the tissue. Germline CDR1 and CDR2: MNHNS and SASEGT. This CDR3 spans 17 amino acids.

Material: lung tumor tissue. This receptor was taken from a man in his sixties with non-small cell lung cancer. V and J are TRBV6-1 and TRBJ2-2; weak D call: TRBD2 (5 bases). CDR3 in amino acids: CASTPGPPRANTGELLF. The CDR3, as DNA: TGTGCCAGCACTCCCGGCCCACCCCGGGCGAACACCGGGGAGCTGTTATTT.